This paragraph reports one TCR beta chain. Antigen unknown. These data are taken from a study of cytomegalovirus exposure and HLA in healthy donors. The V end was cut by 2 bases, the J end by 9 bases, with 5 bases between. The CDR3 has 11 amino acids. Germline loops: CDR1 LNHDA, CDR2 SQIVND (reference sequence). Study observations and caveats: When analyzed later, the rates of TCR association showed variation by HLA locus, with DRB1 the most and HLA-C the fewest. An analysis done earlier found most TCR beta V segments productive about 87% or about 30% of the time.

Likely unrecorded immune exposures existed in these nominally healthy donors. PCR amplification relied on 60 Vbeta primers (plus 13 Jbeta primers). Using immunoSEQ multiplex PCR, the repertoire was profiled, and TCRdb retains in-frame clones only, with some absent. The sample yields roughly 180,000 clones, 75% seen once. V is TRBV19 and J is TRBJ2-1; no firm D call. Sequencing used PBMCs. The receptor comes from a female donor in good health and CMV-seronegative. DNA for the CDR3: TGTGCCAGTAGTATAAGGAGTGAGCAGTTCTTC. As protein: CASSIRSEQFF.